The 29 T cell receptor beta chains below were found in one sample sequenced in a study of regulatory T cells in long-lasting Graves disease. Investigators prepared the TCR beta libraries by applying iRepertoire HTBI primers and Arm-PCR of CDR3 regions. One entry per CDR3 protein, called by TCRdb with MiXCR from the multiplex PCR reads. The table includes 600,000 to 850,000 distinct CDR3 sequences, about 32% detected once. Time point of the sample: persistent/refractory GD, antithyroid drugs over 5 years with positive TRAb. From RNA extracted from PBMCs, the TCR library was made. The sample in question was peripheral blood mononuclear cells (PBMCs), obtained when the disease was refractory, from a patient treated with antithyroid drugs. The source is a female donor with Graves disease.

There are a few counts of this clonotype. The V call is TRBV24-1, the J call TRBJ1-5, with TRBD1 matching 8 bases. Germline-derived CDR1 and CDR2 are KGHDR and SFDVKD. The CDR3 runs 15 residues. Trimming removed 4 bases from V and 9 bases from J; junction bases left unmatched: 10. Written as DNA, the CDR3 is TGTGCCACCAGTGACCCCGGACAGGGAGTTATGCCCCAGCATTTT. Translation: CATSDPGQGVMPQHF.

This clonotype was counted at least ten times. The chain uses TRBV11-2 and TRBJ2-7, with TRBD1 identical over 7 bases. Unmatched junction bases numbered 4, after V lost 2 bases and J lost 6 bases. Germline loops: CDR1 SGHAT, CDR2 FQNNGV. The CDR3 has 13 amino acids. The CDR3 region has the DNA TGTGCCAGCAGCTTACGACAGGGTAGCGAGCAGTACTTC. Encoded protein: CASSLRQGSEQYF. Full variable domain (outside the CDR3, taken from reference TRBV11-2 and TRBJ2-7): EAGVAQSPRYKIIEKRQSVAFWCNPISGHATLYWYQQILGQGPKLLIQFQNNGVVDDSQLPKDRFSAERLKGVDSTLKIQPAKLEDSAVYLCASSLRQGSEQYFGPGTRLTVT.

The chain combines TRBV20-1 with TRBJ1-5; no clear D gene. The CDR3 runs to 15 residues. Trimming took 5 bases from V and 2 from J, leaving 16 bases between them. Germline V CDR1 and CDR2: DFQATT, SNEGSKA (reference sequence). The CDR3: CSAGYPGSGNQPQHF. The CDR3 region has the DNA TGCAGTGCTGGCTACCCGGGGAGTGGCAATCAGCCCCAGCATTTT.

This clonotype was observed a few times. CDR3 nucleotide sequence: TGCGCCAGCAGCTTGAGGGCTAGCGGGAGCAACGAGCAGTACTTC. This codes for CASSLRASGSNEQYF. This chain joins TRBV5-1 and TRBJ2-7, with TRBD2 matching 10 bases. Trimming removed 1 base from V and 5 bases from J; junction bases left unmatched: 6. The CDR3 runs 15 residues. CDR1 is SGHRS and CDR2 is YFSETQ in the germline V gene. Variable domain in full (rest from reference TRBV5-1 and TRBJ2-7): KAGVTQTPRYLIKTRGQQVTLSCSPISGHRSVSWYQQTPGQGLQFLFEYFSETQRNKGNFPGRFSGRQFSNSRSEMNVSTLELGDSALYLCASSLRASGSNEQYFGPGTRLTVT.

The chain recombines TRBV6-2 or TRBV6-3 with TRBJ1-4, with 8 positions matching TRBD1. The germline gives CDR1 MNHEY, CDR2 SVGEGT. V shed 5 bases, J shed 8 bases, and the junction held 13 bases outside the gene matches. CDR3 size: 16 residues. The CDR3 bases are TGTGCCAGCAGTGAACGTGGGACAGGCTCGGGGGAAAAACTGTTTTTT. This gives the protein CASSERGTGSGEKLFF.

The chain has TRBV7-3 and TRBJ1-5, with TRBD1 identical over 8 bases. CDR1 SGHTA and CDR2 FQGTGA come from the germline V gene. The CDR3 is 19 amino acids. The ends lost 5 bases at V and 0 bases at J; junction bases unmatched: 15. CDR3 in amino acids: CASSKIAGGQDHSNQPQHF. CDR3 sequence (DNA): TGTGCCAGCAGCAAAATCGCTGGGGGACAGGATCATAGCAATCAGCCCCAGCATTTT.

The chain employs TRBV12-3 or TRBV12-4 and TRBJ1-1, with D perhaps TRBD1 (6 bases). V lost 5 bases and J lost 2, with 15 bases in between. The CDR3 is 15 residues long. Here the CDR3 DNA reads TGTGCCAGCAGTCCCTGGGGGGGCAGAAACACTGAAGCTTTCTTT. It encodes CASSPWGGRNTEAFF.

This clonotype was detected a few times. The chain employs TRBV4-2 and TRBJ2-7; a possible D gene is TRBD2 (5 bases). V lost 1 base and J 3 bases, leaving 13 bases between the germline ends. Looked up from germline, CDR1 is LGHNA and CDR2 is YNFKEQ. This CDR3 contains 15 residues. In DNA, the CDR3 is TGTGCCAGCAGCCAAGTCGCAGCAGGAGGCTACGAGCAGTACTTC. It codes for CASSQVAAGGYEQYF.

Points on this clonotype: This clone may be a read error of a much larger clone one base away. This sequence joins TRBV10-3 and TRBJ1-5; D is unresolved. Germline assignment: CDR1 ENHRY and CDR2 SYGVKD. The CDR3 is 13 amino acids. V dropped 5 bases and J dropped 3 bases, with 8 bases sitting between them. CDR3 in amino acids: CAISSGINQPQHF. The CDR3 DNA reads TGTGCCATCAGTTCGGGGATCAATCAGCCCCAGCATTTT.

This clonotype turned up a few times. The CDR3, as DNA: TGTGCCAGCAGTGAGACAGGGTTTGGTCAGCCCCAGCATTTT. Amino acids: CASSETGFGQPQHF. The chain joins TRBV25-1 to TRBJ1-5; 7 bases fit TRBD1. Germline V lookup: CDR1 MGHDK, CDR2 SYGVNS. V lost 3 bases and J lost 6; bases outside the gene matches: 5. The CDR3 sequence is 14 residues long. The full variable domain, its missing parts supplied by reference TRBV25-1 and TRBJ1-5, is EADIYQTPRYLVIGTGKKITLECSQTMGHDKMYWYQQDPGMELHLIHYSYGVNSTEKGDLSSESTVSRIRTEHFPLTLESARPSHTSQYLCASSETGFGQPQHFGDGTRLSIL.

The rearrangement joins TRBV5-1 to TRBJ1-1, with D maybe TRBD1 (6 bases). This CDR3 has 15 residues. Germline V gene lookup returns CDR1 SGHRS and CDR2 YFSETQ. The V end lost 3 bases, the J end lost 0 bases, and 12 bases lay between the germline ends. As DNA, the CDR3 is TGCGCCAGCAGCTCCGGACAGCCCGTGAACACTGAAGCTTTCTTT. Protein product: CASSSGQPVNTEAFF.

The genes are TRBV6-5 and TRBJ1-4, with D unresolved. Looked up from germline, CDR1 is MNHEY and CDR2 is SVGAGI. The CDR3 runs to 15 residues. Trimming removed 1 base at V and 7 bases at J, with 13 bases between. CDR3: CASSYFLKGPEKLFF. The DNA of the CDR3 is TGTGCCAGCAGTTACTTCTTGAAAGGTCCTGAAAAACTGTTTTTT.

This clonotype was counted only a few times. The chain carries TRBV6-1 and TRBJ1-2; 7 nucleotides agree with TRBD1. Looked up from germline, CDR1 is MNHNS and CDR2 is SASEGT. This CDR3 is built from 17 residues. With 3 bases clipped from V and 0 bases from J, the junction kept 10 bases outside the gene matches. The CDR3, as DNA: TGTGCCAGCAGTGAGGACAGGTGGCAACAAGCTAACTATGGCTACACCTTC. Translating it yields CASSEDRWQQANYGYTF.

V and J are TRBV6-1 and TRBJ2-7; tentatively, D is TRBD2 (7 bases). The CDR3 has 15 residues. Germline loops: CDR1 MNHNS, CDR2 SASEGT. V was clipped by 10 bases and J by 0 bases, with 19 bases between them. The CDR3: CATWGAAGSSYEQYF. DNA for the CDR3: TGTGCCACCTGGGGGGCAGCGGGGAGCTCCTACGAGCAGTACTTC.

At least ten counts were recorded for this clonotype. The CDR3 reads CASSRTRHEQYF. The CDR3 region has the DNA TGTGCCAGCAGTCGGACTAGACACGAGCAGTACTTC. The rearrangement joins TRBV12-3 or TRBV12-4 to TRBJ2-7; 7 nucleotides match TRBD2. V shed 5 bases, J shed 5 bases, and the junction held 3 bases outside the gene matches. The CDR3 is 12 amino acids.

V and J are TRBV11-2 and TRBJ1-2; D call uncertain. The CDR3 runs 13 residues. CDR1 is SGHAT and CDR2 is FQNNGV in the germline V gene. V was shortened by 3 bases and J by 3 bases, with 8 bases between the two germline ends. DNA of the CDR3: TGTGCCAGCAGCTTCAAGGCGGACTATGGCTACACCTTC. Residues: CASSFKADYGYTF.

In its sample, this clonotype was seen a few times. The chain couples TRBV11-2 to TRBJ2-7; D is unclear. Trimming took off 1 base at V and 6 bases at J, with 16 bases between the two ends. The germline V gene has CDR1 SGHAT and CDR2 FQNNGV. The CDR3 totals 15 residues. The CDR3 is CASSLVGTGSGEQYF. For the CDR3, the DNA is TGTGCCAGCAGCTTAGTCGGAACGGGCTCCGGCGAGCAGTACTTC.

In this sample, this clonotype turned up a few times. The gene calls are TRBV6-1 and TRBJ1-1, with 7 bases matching TRBD1. V dropped 11 bases and J dropped 4; count of bases not matched to a gene: 10. The germline V gene has CDR1 MNHNS and CDR2 SASEGT. CDR3 length equals 13 residues. CDR3 nucleotides: TGTGCCGCACAACAGGGGCCGGGCACTGAAGCTTTCTTT. Translation: CAAQQGPGTEAFF.

This clonotype showed up just a few times. The rearrangement uses TRBV7-9 and TRBJ1-6; D uncertain. Trimming pared 2 bases from V and 7 bases from J, leaving 15 bases between. Germline V gene lookup returns CDR1 SEHNR and CDR2 FQNEAQ (reference sequence). This CDR3 region has 16 residues. The CDR3 loop reads CASSLWGGRPNSPLHF. Written as DNA, the CDR3 is TGTGCCAGCAGCTTATGGGGAGGCAGGCCGAATTCACCCCTCCACTTT.

V is TRBV6-1 and J is TRBJ2-7, with 8 bases that match TRBD2. The CDR3 sequence is 14 residues long. Trimming took 10 bases from V and 5 from J; bases not matched to a gene: 13. The germline gives CDR1 MNHNS, CDR2 SASEGT. CDR3: CATSGLAVGNEQYF. CDR3 bases: TGTGCCACCTCAGGACTAGCAGTTGGGAACGAGCAGTACTTC.

V is TRBV2 and J is TRBJ2-5, with 7 nucleotides matching TRBD2. With V trimmed by 6 bases and J by 5 bases, 12 bases remained unmatched. Germline assignment: CDR1 SNHLY and CDR2 FYNNEI. The CDR3 contains 15 residues. CDR3 loop: CASSGGRLARETQYF. The CDR3 bases are TGTGCCAGCAGCGGTGGGAGACTAGCTCGGGAGACCCAGTACTTC.

This clonotype was seen a handful of times. The CDR3 DNA sequence: TGTGCCAGCATCCCTTCGGCAGGGATAGGTTCACCCCTCCACTTT. This translates into CASIPSAGIGSPLHF. V usage is TRBV28 and J usage is TRBJ1-6; D is possibly TRBD1 (5 bases). Germline CDR1 MDHEN, CDR2 SYDVKM. This CDR3 is 15 amino acids long. Trimming cost V 7 bases and J 9 bases, with 19 bases left between them.

This clonotype was detected only a few times. The rearrangement joins TRBV27 to TRBJ2-7; perhaps TRBD1 as D (5 bases). The CDR3 spans 14 residues. Germline V lookup: CDR1 MNHEY, CDR2 SMNVEV (reference sequence). The V gene lost 1 base and the J gene lost 3 bases, with 10 bases spanning the gap. The CDR3 here is CASSLFPGNYEQYF. As DNA, the CDR3 is TGTGCCAGCAGTTTATTTCCAGGGAACTACGAGCAGTACTTC.

The chain carries TRBV28 and TRBJ1-4; unclear D gene. Between the trimmed V and J ends, which lost 2 bases and 7 bases, there was a span of 8 bases. Germline loops: CDR1 MDHEN, CDR2 SYDVKM. This CDR3 region has 13 residues. The CDR3 DNA sequence: TGTGCCAGCAGTTTAAGTCGGGTTGAAAAACTGTTTTTT. As protein: CASSLSRVEKLFF.

The chain couples TRBV27 to TRBJ2-4; D may be TRBD1 (6 bases). The DNA end is more similar to TRBJ2-7, so the J call may be wrong. Germline V gene sequence: CDR1 MNHEY, CDR2 SMNVEV (reference sequence). The CDR3 is made up of 14 amino acids. CDR3: CASRGAFVTYEQYF. CDR3 DNA: TGTGCCAGCAGGGGGGCCTTCGTCACCTACGAGCAGTACTTC.

The chain is built from TRBV19 and TRBJ1-5; the D gene is possibly TRBD1 (5 bases). The CDR3 has 13 residues. V lost 1 base and J lost 7, with 8 bases in between. Germline V gene sequence: CDR1 LNHDA, CDR2 SQIVND (reference sequence). The CDR3 is CASSIGRGQPQHF. CDR3 nucleotide sequence: TGTGCCAGTAGTATAGGGCGGGGGCAGCCCCAGCATTTT.

This clonotype was counted many times. The chain couples TRBV11-2 to TRBJ2-1, with D possibly TRBD2 on 6 matching bases. V lost 3 bases, J lost 4 bases, and 13 bases lay in between. Germline-derived CDR1 and CDR2 are SGHAT and FQNNGV. This CDR3 contains 15 residues. CDR3 nucleotide sequence: TGTGCCAGCAGCTTGTCGGGCGGGACTTACAATGAGCAGTTCTTC. Translating gives CASSLSGGTYNEQFF.

This clonotype was picked up a small number of times. The chain has TRBV28 and TRBJ2-7, with D unresolved. The CDR3 spans 10 residues. Germline V gene data show CDR1 as MDHEN and CDR2 as SYDVKM. V was clipped by 9 bases and J by 0 bases, with 3 bases between them. This CDR3 reads CARHSYEQYF. The DNA of the CDR3 is TGTGCCAGACACTCCTACGAGCAGTACTTC.

This clonotype has a single count. This clone may be a read error of a much larger clone one base away. CDR3 sequence: CSAAKEANTEAFF. CDR3 bases: TGCAGCGCCGCAAAGGAGGCGAACACTGAAGCTTTCTTT. This rearrangement joins TRBV29-1 to TRBJ1-1, with D hard to call. Per germline, CDR1 SQVTM and CDR2 ANQGSEA. V lost 7 bases to trimming and J lost 1 base, with 13 bases between them. CDR3 length equals 13 residues.